This entry lists 7 T cell receptor beta chains sequenced from one sample in a study of glioma-infiltrating T cells after dendritic cell vaccination. Sequencing used immunoSEQ multiplex PCR; TCRdb keeps in-frame clones, though not all of them. Found here are roughly 90,000 clones, more than 75% of them singletons; the top ten hold about 15%. Sample: blood, taken before dendritic cell vaccination. The receptors were sampled from a human donor with glioblastoma.

The V gene is TRBV5-1, the J gene TRBJ2-7; 14 bases are shared with TRBD2. This CDR3 has 15 residues. CDR1 and CDR2 (germline): SGHRS, YFSETQ. The ends lost 4 bases at V and 4 bases at J; junction bases unmatched: 4. CDR3 loop: CASSPGLAGEYEQYF. In nucleotides, the CDR3 is TGCGCCAGCAGCCCGGGACTAGCGGGAGAGTACGAGCAGTACTTC.

In its sample, this clone was seen once. The chain carries TRBV21-1 and TRBJ1-2; the table's D call, TRBD1, has no DNA check behind it. TRBV21-1 represents a pseudogene. The CDR3 totals 15 residues. The CDR3 protein is CASSRVQGSNYGYTF. In DNA, the CDR3 is TGTGCCAGCAGCCGTGTACAGGGGAGCAACTATGGCTACACCTTC.

The rearrangement links TRBV11-2 to TRBJ2-3; 11 positions agree with TRBD2. Germline V gives CDR1 SGHAT, CDR2 FQNNGV. This CDR3 is built from 14 residues. V was pared by 5 bases and J by 6 bases, with 4 bases of the junction left unmatched. The CDR3 region has the DNA TGTGCCAGCAGCGCTAGCGGGGGGCTGGATACGCAGTATTTT. Its protein is CASSASGGLDTQYF.

The rearrangement uses TRBV6-1 and TRBJ1-1; no clear D gene. Germline V CDR1 and CDR2: MNHNS, SASEGT. Deletions cut 2 bases from V and 5 bases from J, with 9 bases between. This CDR3 is built from 13 residues. CDR3 amino acids: CASSEIRRTEAFF. As DNA, the CDR3 is TGTGCCAGCAGTGAAATCCGGAGGACTGAAGCTTTCTTT.

The chain links TRBV6-5 to TRBJ2-1; D is unclear. Germline CDR1 is MNHEY and CDR2 is SVGAGI. This CDR3 region has 12 residues. Trimming left V 6 bases short and J 6 bases short, with 9 bases between. The DNA for the CDR3 is TGTGCCAGCAGCCCCGGCGGCAATGAGCAGTTCTTC. Translated: CASSPGGNEQFF.

The CDR3 here is CASSLEQATNTGELFF. CDR3 nucleotide sequence: TGCGCCAGCAGCTTGGAACAGGCGACGAACACCGGGGAGCTGTTTTTT. V is TRBV5-1 and J is TRBJ2-2; D is possibly TRBD1 (5 bases). V dropped 0 bases and J dropped 0 bases, with 9 bases sitting between them. Germline-derived CDR1 and CDR2 are SGHRS and YFSETQ. The length of the CDR3 is 16 residues.

The V gene is TRBV30, the J gene TRBJ2-3; tentatively, D is TRBD2 (5 bases). This CDR3 spans 16 amino acids. Trimming left V 0 bases short and J 1 base short, with 14 bases between. Germline assignment: CDR1 GTSNPN and CDR2 SVGIG (reference sequence). The CDR3 DNA is TGTGCCTGGAGTGTTTTTAGAGGGATGGGCACAGATACGCAGTATTTT. Translating gives CAWSVFRGMGTDTQYF.